This is a list of T cell receptor beta chains from one sample in a study of CD8 T cells in Susac syndrome. TCRdb reprocessed the immunoSEQ multiplex PCR reads with MiXCR, giving one entry per CDR3 protein. In the table there are about 170,000 distinct CDR3 sequences, around 93% of which are singletons. The sample consisted of CD4+ T cells from PBMCs. Receptor source: a human donor with multiple sclerosis. Each CDR3 is given with its conserved first and last residue. Fields, in order: D gene, clone size, V gene, CDR3 length, J gene, CDR3 DNA, CDR3 protein. The D gene is left open where the match is weak. Clone size is shown for a subset of rows, as once, few, many or a class of expanded clone.

>TRBD2|once|TRBV6-2/TRBV6-3|16|TRBJ2-2
TGTGCCAGCAGGCTACTAGCGGGGGGACACACCGGGGAGCTGTTTTTT
CASRLLAGGHTGELFF
>TRBD2|few|TRBV4-1|19|TRBJ2-1
TGCGCCAGCAGCCAAGCTAGCGGGAGGGCCAGGAGCTCCTACAATGAGCAGTTCTTC
CASSQASGRARSSYNEQFF
>NA|NA|TRBV6-5|13|TRBJ2-7
TGTGCCAGCAGTTACGGGATCACCTACGAGCAGTACTTC
CASSYGITYEQYF
>NA|NA|TRBV30|10|TRBJ2-7
TGTGCCTGGAGTGTAACCGAGCAGTACTTC
CAWSVTEQYF
>NA|NA|TRBV27|11|TRBJ2-1
TGTGCCAGCCGGGAGTACAATGAGCAGTTCTTC
CASREYNEQFF
>NA|NA|TRBV6-2/TRBV6-3|14|TRBJ2-4
TGTGCCAGCAGTTACAAGCTAGCCAAAAACATTCAGTACTTC
CASSYKLAKNIQYF
>NA|NA|TRBV30|14|TRBJ1-5
TGTGCCTGGAGTAGGGGAGGAATCAATCAGCCCCAGCATTTT
CAWSRGGINQPQHF
>TRBD2|NA|TRBV20-1|15|TRBJ2-1
TGCAGTGCCAGACGGCGGGGGAGCTCCTACAATGAGCAGTTCTTC
CSARRRGSSYNEQFF
>NA|NA|TRBV12-3/TRBV12-4|15|TRBJ2-2
TGTGCCAGCAGTTTATTCAGGGTCGACACCGGGGAGCTGTTTTTT
CASSLFRVDTGELFF
>TRBD1|NA|TRBV28|15|TRBJ1-2
TGTGCCAGCAGCTCAGGGGGTTTTACTAACTATGGCTACACCTTC
CASSSGGFTNYGYTF
>NA|once|TRBV5-1|14|TRBJ1-2
TGCGCCAGCAGCTTGGCTTCAGAATCTGCTGGCTACACCTTC
CASSLASESAGYTF
>TRBD2|NA|TRBV15|13|TRBJ2-7
TGTGCCACCAGCAGAGATCCGGGAGGCGAGCAGTACTTC
CATSRDPGGEQYF
>TRBD1|NA|TRBV7-9|16|TRBJ1-2
TGTGCCAGCAGCCCAGGACAGGGGATTCGTATGTTCGGCTACACCTTC
CASSPGQGIRMFGYTF
>NA|NA|TRBV2|14|TRBJ2-3
TGTGCCAGCAGCGCGGCGGGGTACACAGATACGCAGTATTTT
CASSAAGYTDTQYF
>TRBD2|once|TRBV30|13|TRBJ2-4
TGTGCCTGTCTCCTAGCGGGAGCACACATTCAGTACTTC
CACLLAGAHIQYF
>NA|NA|TRBV20-1|12|TRBJ2-7
TGCAGTGCTACCGACAGCCAATACGAGCAGTACTTC
CSATDSQYEQYF
>NA|NA|TRBV12-3/TRBV12-4|13|TRBJ2-5
TGTGCCAGCAATCCGGACCCCTTCGGGACCCAGTACTTC
CASNPDPFGTQYF
>NA|NA|TRBV19|14|TRBJ2-1
TGTGCCAGTAGGATTAGATCACACCACAATGAGCAGTTCTTC
CASRIRSHHNEQFF
>TRBD1|NA|TRBV5-4|14|TRBJ1-4
TGTGCCAGCAGCTTGGGACAGGGCCAGGAAAAACTGTTTTTT
CASSLGQGQEKLFF
>NA|NA|TRBV20-1|11|TRBJ2-7
TGCAGTGCTGTCGACATCTACGAGCAGTACTTC
CSAVDIYEQYF
>TRBD1|NA|TRBV3-1|16|TRBJ1-3
TGTGCCAGCAGCCAAATACAGGGGATTTTTGGAAACACCATATATTTT
CASSQIQGIFGNTIYF
>NA|NA|TRBV5-6|14|TRBJ1-2
TGTGCCAGCAGCTTAGGGCAGGGAAGGTTTGGCTACACCTTC
CASSLGQGRFGYTF
>NA|NA|TRBV5-4|12|TRBJ1-2
TGTGCCGGAGGCAGGGACAACTATGGCTACACCTTC
CAGGRDNYGYTF
>NA|NA|TRBV28|12|TRBJ2-2
TGCGCCAGCAGCTTGGATACCGGGGAGCTGTTTTTT
CASSLDTGELFF
>NA|NA|TRBV18|13|TRBJ2-5
TGTGCCAGCTCACCGGGACTGCTAGAGACCCAGTACTTC
CASSPGLLETQYF
>NA|NA|TRBV2|15|TRBJ2-3
TGTGCCAGCAGTGGGCCGTCGAGTAGCACAGATACGCAGTATTTT
CASSGPSSSTDTQYF
>NA|once|TRBV6-2/TRBV6-3|13|TRBJ1-5
TGTGCCAGCAGTTACTCGACGAATCAGCCCCAGCATTTT
CASSYSTNQPQHF
>TRBD2|NA|TRBV5-1|16|TRBJ2-5
TGCGCCAGCAGCTTGGGACTAGCGGGAGGGGAAGAGACCCAGTACTTC
CASSLGLAGGEETQYF
>TRBD2|NA|TRBV29-1|13|TRBJ2-5
TGCAGCGTTCTAGCGGGGGCCGAAGAGACCCAGTACTTC
CSVLAGAEETQYF
>NA|NA|TRBV3-1|12|TRBJ1-6
TGTGCCAGCAGCCAAGACCTCAAACCCCTCCACTTT
CASSQDLKPLHF
>NA|NA|TRBV9|16|TRBJ2-1
TGTGCCAGCAGCCCTCGCGGGGTGAGCTCCTACAATGAGCAGTTCTTC
CASSPRGVSSYNEQFF
>TRBD1|once|TRBV5-1|15|TRBJ2-7
TGCGCCAGCAGCTTGTCAGGACAGGGAACCTACGAGCAGTACTTC
CASSLSGQGTYEQYF
>TRBD2|NA|TRBV29-1|18|TRBJ2-5
TGCAGCGTTGTGGGGAGGACTAGCGGGAGAGGGTACCAAGAGACCCAGTACTTC
CSVVGRTSGRGYQETQYF
>NA|few|TRBV7-9|13|TRBJ2-5
TGTGCCAGCAGCCCACTGGGAAGAGAGACCCAGTACTTC
CASSPLGRETQYF
>NA|NA|TRBV3-1|13|TRBJ2-2
TGTGCCAGCAGCCAAGTTTACACCGGGGAGCTGTTTTTT
CASSQVYTGELFF
>NA|NA|TRBV28|14|TRBJ2-3
TGTGCCAGCAGTTTTTGGAGCGGGACAGATACGCAGTATTTT
CASSFWSGTDTQYF
>NA|NA|TRBV5-1|15|TRBJ2-5
TGCGCCAGCAGCTTGGAGTATCGCGGCCAAGAGACCCAGTACTTC
CASSLEYRGQETQYF
>NA|NA|TRBV2|12|TRBJ1-5
TGTGCCAGCAGTTTGGGGGCTGAGCCCCAGCATTTT
CASSLGAEPQHF
>TRBD2|NA|TRBV9|16|TRBJ2-2
TGTGCCAGCAGCGTTAGAGCGGGGGGGCCAGACGGGGAGCTGTTTTTT
CASSVRAGGPDGELFF
>NA|NA|TRBV3-1|15|TRBJ1-6
TGTGCCAGCCAGGGTCCGGGGCAGGGGAATTCACCCCTCCACTTT
CASQGPGQGNSPLHF
>TRBD1|NA|TRBV7-6|16|TRBJ2-7
TGTGCCAGCAGCTTAGGCGCCTCAGGGGGCTCCTACGAGCAGTACTTC
CASSLGASGGSYEQYF